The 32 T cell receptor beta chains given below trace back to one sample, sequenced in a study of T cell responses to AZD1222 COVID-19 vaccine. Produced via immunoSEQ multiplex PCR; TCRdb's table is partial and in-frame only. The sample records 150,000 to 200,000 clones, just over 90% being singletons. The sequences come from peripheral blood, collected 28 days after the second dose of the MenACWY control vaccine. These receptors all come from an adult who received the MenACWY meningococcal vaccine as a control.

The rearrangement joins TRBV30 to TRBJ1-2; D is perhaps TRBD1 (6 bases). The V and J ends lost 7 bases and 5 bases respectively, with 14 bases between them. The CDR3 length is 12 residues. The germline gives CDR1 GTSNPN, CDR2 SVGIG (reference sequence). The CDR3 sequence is CASRGGGYGYTF. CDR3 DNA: TGTGCCTCCAGGGGAGGTGGGTATGGCTACACCTTC. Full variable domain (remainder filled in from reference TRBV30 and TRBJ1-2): SQTIHQWPATLVQPVGSPLSLECTVEGTSNPNLYWYRQAAGRGLQLLFYSVGIGQISSEVPQNLSASRPQDRQFILSSKKLLLSDSGFYLCASRGGGYGYTFGSGTRLTVV.

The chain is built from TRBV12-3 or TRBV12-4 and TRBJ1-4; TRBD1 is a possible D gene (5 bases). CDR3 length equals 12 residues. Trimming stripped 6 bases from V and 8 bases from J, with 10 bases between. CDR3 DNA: TGTGCCAGCAGCCCCAGGGAGGAAAAACTGTTTTTT. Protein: CASSPREEKLFF.

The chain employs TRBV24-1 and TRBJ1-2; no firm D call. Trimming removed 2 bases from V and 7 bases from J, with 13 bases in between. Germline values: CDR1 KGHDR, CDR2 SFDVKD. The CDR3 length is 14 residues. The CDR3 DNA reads TGTGCCACCAGTGATTCCTCCGTATTGGTTGGCTACACCTTC. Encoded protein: CATSDSSVLVGYTF.

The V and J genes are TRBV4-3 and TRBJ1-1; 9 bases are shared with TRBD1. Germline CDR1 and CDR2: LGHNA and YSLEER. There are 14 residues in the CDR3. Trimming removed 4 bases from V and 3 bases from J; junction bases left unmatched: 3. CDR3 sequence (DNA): TGCGCCAGCAGCCTCAGGACAGGGGACACTGAAGCTTTCTTT. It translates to CASSLRTGDTEAFF.

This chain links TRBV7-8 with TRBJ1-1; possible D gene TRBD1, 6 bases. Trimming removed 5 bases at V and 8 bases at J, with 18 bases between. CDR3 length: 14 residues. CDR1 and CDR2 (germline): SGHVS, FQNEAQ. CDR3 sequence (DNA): TGTGCCAGCAGCCCCACCTGGGGGGGCGCGGAAGCTTTCTTT. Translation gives CASSPTWGGAEAFF. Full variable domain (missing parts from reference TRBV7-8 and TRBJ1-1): GAGVSQSPRYKVAKRGQDVALRCDPISGHVSLFWYQQALGQGPEFLTYFQNEAQLDKSGLPSDRFFAERPEGSVSTLKIQRTQQEDSAVYLCASSPTWGGAEAFFGQGTRLTVV.

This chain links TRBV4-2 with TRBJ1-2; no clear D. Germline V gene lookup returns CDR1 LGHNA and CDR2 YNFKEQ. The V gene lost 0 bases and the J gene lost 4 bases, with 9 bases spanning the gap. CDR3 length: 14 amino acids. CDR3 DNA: TGTGCCAGCAGCCAAGAGAGGCCCCCCTATGGCTACACCTTC. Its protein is CASSQERPPYGYTF.

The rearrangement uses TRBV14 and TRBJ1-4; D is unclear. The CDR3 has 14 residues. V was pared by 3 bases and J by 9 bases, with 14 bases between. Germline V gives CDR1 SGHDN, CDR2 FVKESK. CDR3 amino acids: CASSQPGEQKKLFF. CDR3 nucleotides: TGTGCCAGCAGCCAGCCGGGAGAACAAAAAAAACTGTTTTTT.

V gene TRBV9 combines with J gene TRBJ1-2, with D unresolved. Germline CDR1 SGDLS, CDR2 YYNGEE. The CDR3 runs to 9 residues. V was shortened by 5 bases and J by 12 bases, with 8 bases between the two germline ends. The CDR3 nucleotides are TGTGCCAGCAGTTCCCCCCACACCTTC. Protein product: CASSSPHTF.

The CDR3 loop reads CASSPGLGNRNTGELFF. The CDR3 coding sequence is TGTGCCAGCAGCCCCGGACTGGGGAACAGGAACACCGGGGAGCTGTTTTTT. The chain links TRBV13 to TRBJ2-2, with D perhaps matching TRBD2 (5 bases). Looked up from germline, CDR1 is PRHDT and CDR2 is FYEKMQ (reference sequence). The CDR3 covers 17 residues. Trimming pared 5 bases from V and 1 base from J, leaving 17 bases between.

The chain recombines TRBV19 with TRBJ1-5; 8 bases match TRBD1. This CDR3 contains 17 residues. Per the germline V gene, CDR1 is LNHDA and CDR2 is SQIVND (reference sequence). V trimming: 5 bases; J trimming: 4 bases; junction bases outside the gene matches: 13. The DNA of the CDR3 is TGTGCCAGTAGTGAATCCTCGACAGGGGCGAGTAATCAGCCCCAGCATTTT. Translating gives CASSESSTGASNQPQHF.

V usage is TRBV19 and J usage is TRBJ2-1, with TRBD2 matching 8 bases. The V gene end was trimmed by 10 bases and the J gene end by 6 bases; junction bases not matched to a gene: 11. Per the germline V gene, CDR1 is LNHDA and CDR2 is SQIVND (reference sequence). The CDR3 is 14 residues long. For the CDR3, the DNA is TGTGCCACCTCAGCGGGAGAGGTTGTCAATGAGCAGTTCTTC. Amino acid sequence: CATSAGEVVNEQFF. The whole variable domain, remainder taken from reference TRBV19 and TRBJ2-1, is DGGITQSPKYLFRKEGQNVTLSCEQNLNHDAMYWYRQDPGQGLRLIYYSQIVNDFQKGDIAEGYSVSREKKESFPLTVTSAQKNPTAFYLCATSAGEVVNEQFFGPGTRLTVL.

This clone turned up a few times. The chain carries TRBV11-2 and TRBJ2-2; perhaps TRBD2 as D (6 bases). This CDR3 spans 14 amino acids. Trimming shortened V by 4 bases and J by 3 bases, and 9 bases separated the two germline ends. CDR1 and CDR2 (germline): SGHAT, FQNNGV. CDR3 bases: TGTGCCAGCAGCTCCGGGACTTACACCGGGGAGCTGTTTTTT. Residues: CASSSGTYTGELFF.

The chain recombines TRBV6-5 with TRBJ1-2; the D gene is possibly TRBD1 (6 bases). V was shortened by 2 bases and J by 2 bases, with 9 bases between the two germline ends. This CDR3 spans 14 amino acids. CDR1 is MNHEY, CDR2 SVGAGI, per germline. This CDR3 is CASSYRQGNYGYTF. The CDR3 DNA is TGTGCCAGCAGTTACAGGCAGGGGAACTATGGCTACACCTTC.

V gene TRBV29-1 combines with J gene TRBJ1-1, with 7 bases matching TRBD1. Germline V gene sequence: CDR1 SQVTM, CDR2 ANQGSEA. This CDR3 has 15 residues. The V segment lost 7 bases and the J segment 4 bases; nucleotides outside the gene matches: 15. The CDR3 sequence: CSAFFLGGAGTEAFF. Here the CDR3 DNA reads TGCAGCGCCTTTTTTTTAGGGGGCGCCGGCACTGAAGCTTTCTTT.

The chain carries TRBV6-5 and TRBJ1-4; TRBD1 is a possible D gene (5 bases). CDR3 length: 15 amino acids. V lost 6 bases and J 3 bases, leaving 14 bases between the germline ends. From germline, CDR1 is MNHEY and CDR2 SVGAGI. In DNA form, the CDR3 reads TGTGCCAGCAGACCACCTTTGGGGGCTAATGAAAAACTGTTTTTT. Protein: CASRPPLGANEKLFF.

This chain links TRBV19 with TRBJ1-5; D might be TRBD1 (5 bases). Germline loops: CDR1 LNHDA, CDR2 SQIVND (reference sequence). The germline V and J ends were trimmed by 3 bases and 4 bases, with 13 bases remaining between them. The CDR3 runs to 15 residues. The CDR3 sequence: CASSMFKGTNQPQHF. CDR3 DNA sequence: TGTGCCAGTAGTATGTTTAAGGGGACTAATCAGCCCCAGCATTTT.

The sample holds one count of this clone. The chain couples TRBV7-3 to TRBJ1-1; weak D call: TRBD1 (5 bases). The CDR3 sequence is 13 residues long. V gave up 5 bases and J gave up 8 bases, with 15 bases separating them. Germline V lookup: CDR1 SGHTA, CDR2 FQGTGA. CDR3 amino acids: CASSRERTGEAFF. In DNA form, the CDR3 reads TGTGCCAGCAGCCGGGAGAGAACAGGCGAAGCTTTCTTT.

The chain's CDR3 is CASSELSGWVTGELFF. CDR3 sequence (DNA): TGCGCCAGCAGTGAGTTAAGCGGGTGGGTCACCGGGGAGCTGTTTTTT. The rearrangement uses TRBV10-1 and TRBJ2-2, with D possibly being TRBD2 (6 bases). Deletions cut 1 base from V and 4 bases from J, with 13 bases between. The CDR3 loop spans 16 amino acids. Germline assignment: CDR1 WNHNN and CDR2 SYGVQD (reference sequence).

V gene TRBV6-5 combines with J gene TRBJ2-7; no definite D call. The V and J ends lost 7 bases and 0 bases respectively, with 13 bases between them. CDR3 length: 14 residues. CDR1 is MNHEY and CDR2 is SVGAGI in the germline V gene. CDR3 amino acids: CASKQIASSYEQYF. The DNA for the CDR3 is TGTGCCAGCAAACAAATAGCATCCTCCTACGAGCAGTACTTC.

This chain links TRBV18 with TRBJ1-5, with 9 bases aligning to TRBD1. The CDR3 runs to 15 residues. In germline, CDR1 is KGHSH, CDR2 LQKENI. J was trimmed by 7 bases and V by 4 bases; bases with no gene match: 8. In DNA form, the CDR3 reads TGTGCCAGCTCACAAACCCGGGACAGGGCCCAGCCCCAGCATTTT. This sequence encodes CASSQTRDRAQPQHF.

The CDR3 here is CATSDLLTGGAFF. The CDR3 bases are TGTGCCACCAGTGATCTATTGACAGGTGGGGCTTTCTTT. The V gene is TRBV24-1, the J gene TRBJ1-1; a weak D match, TRBD1 (6 bases). Deletions cut 3 bases from V and 11 bases from J, with 15 bases between. The CDR3 is made up of 13 amino acids. Germline CDR1 is KGHDR and CDR2 is SFDVKD.

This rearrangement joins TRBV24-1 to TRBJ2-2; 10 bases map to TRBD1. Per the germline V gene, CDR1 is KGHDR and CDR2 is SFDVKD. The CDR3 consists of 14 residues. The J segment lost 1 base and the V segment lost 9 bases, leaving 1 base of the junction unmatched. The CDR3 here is CATGDRGNTGELFF. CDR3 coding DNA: TGTGCCACCGGGGACAGGGGGAACACCGGGGAGCTGTTTTTT.

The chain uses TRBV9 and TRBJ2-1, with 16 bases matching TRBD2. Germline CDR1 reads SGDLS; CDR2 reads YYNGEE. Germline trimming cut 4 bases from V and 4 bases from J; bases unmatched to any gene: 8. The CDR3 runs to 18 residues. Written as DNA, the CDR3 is TGTGCCAGCAGCTCATCCGGGACTAGCGGGAGGGAGTACAATGAGCAGTTCTTC. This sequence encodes CASSSSGTSGREYNEQFF.

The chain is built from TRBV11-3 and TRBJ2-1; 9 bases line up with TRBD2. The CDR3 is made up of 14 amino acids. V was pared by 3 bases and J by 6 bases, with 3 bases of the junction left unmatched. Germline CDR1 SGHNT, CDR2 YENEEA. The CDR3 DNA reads TGTGCCAGCAGCTTCGGCGGGAGGGTCAATGAGCAGTTCTTC. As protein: CASSFGGRVNEQFF.

In DNA, the CDR3 is TGTGCCAGCCAGGCCCGGGGCTACTACAATGAGCAGTTCTTC. Its translation: CASQARGYYNEQFF. The chain has TRBV28 and TRBJ2-1; D may correspond to TRBD1 or TRBD2 (5 bases each). Germline V gene sequence: CDR1 MDHEN, CDR2 SYDVKM. Trimming left V 8 bases short and J 3 bases short, with 14 bases between. The CDR3 is made up of 14 amino acids.

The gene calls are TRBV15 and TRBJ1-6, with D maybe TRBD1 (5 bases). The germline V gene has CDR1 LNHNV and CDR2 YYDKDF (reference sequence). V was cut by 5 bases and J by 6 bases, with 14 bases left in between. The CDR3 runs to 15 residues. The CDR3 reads CATSPTGQSNSPLHF. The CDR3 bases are TGTGCCACCAGCCCTACGGGGCAGTCTAATTCACCCCTCCACTTT.

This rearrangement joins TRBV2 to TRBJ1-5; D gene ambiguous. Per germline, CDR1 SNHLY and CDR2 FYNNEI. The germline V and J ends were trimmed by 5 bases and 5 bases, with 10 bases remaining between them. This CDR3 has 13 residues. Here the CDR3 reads CASSPQADQPQHF. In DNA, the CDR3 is TGTGCCAGCAGTCCTCAGGCCGATCAGCCCCAGCATTTT.

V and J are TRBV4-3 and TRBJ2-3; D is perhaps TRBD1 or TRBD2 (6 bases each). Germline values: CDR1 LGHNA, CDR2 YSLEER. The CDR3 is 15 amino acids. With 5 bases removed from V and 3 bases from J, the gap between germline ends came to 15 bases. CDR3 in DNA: TGCGCCAGCAGCAGACAGGCGGGGCGGACAGATACGCAGTATTTT. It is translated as CASSRQAGRTDTQYF.

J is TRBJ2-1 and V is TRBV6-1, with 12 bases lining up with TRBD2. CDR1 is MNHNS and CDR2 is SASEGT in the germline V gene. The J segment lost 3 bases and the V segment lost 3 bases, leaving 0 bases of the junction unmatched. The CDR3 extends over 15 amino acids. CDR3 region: CASSETSGSYNEQFF. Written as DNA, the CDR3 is TGTGCCAGCAGTGAGACTAGCGGGAGCTACAATGAGCAGTTCTTC.

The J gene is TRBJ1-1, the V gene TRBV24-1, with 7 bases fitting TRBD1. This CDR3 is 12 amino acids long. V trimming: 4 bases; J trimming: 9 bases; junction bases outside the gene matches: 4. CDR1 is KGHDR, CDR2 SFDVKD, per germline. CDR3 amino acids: CATSDVTGQAFF. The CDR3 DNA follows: TGTGCCACCAGTGACGTGACAGGGCAAGCTTTCTTT.

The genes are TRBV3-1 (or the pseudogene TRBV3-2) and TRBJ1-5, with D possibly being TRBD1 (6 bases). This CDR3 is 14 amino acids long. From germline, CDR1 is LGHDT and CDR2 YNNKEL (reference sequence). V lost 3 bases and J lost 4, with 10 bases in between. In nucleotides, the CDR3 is TGTGCCAGCAGCCAGGGGACATGGAATCAGCCCCAGCATTTT. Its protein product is CASSQGTWNQPQHF.

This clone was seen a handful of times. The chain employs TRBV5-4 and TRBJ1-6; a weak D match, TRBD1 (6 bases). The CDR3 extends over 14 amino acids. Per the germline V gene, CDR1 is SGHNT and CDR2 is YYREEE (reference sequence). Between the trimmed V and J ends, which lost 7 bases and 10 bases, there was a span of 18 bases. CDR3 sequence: CASSWGQGHSPLHF. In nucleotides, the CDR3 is TGTGCCAGCTCCTGGGGGCAGGGGCACTCACCCCTCCACTTT. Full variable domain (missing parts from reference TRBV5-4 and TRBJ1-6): ETGVTQSPTHLIKTRGQQVTLRCSSQSGHNTVSWYQQALGQGPQFIFQYYREEENGRGNFPPRFSGLQFPNYSSELNVNALELDDSALYLCASSWGQGHSPLHFGNGTRLTVT.